Each of the 21 T cell receptor beta chains below was sequenced from the same sample in a study of tumor-infiltrating lymphocytes in primary liver carcinoma. Between 20 and 30 mg of unsorted bulk tissue served as the source from which RNA and DNA were co-extracted. Starting material of roughly 0.45 ug total RNA yielded TCR beta cDNA via a constant-region primer. Slightly modified ARM-PCR served as the procedure for the TCR beta libraries. These libraries came from three rounds of nested multiplex PCR. TRBV1-TRBV30 forward and Cbeta reverse primers drove the first two roughly 10-cycle rounds. TCRdb called the multiplex PCR reads again in MiXCR, with one record for every CDR3 protein. The sample has 85,000 to 100,000 distinct CDR3 sequences; around 68% are singletons. The material sequenced was tumor-adjacent normal liver tissue. Source of these receptors: a man aged 40-49 years with primary liver carcinoma and hepatitis B virus infection.

This CDR3 is CASSLGPLDPAYEQYF. The DNA for the CDR3 is TGTGCCAGCAGCTTGGGGCCCCTAGACCCCGCCTACGAGCAGTACTTC. The chain has TRBV5-6 and TRBJ2-7, with no clear D. Germline V gene sequence: CDR1 SGHDT, CDR2 YYEEEE. The CDR3 has 16 residues. Trimming left V 0 bases short and J 2 bases short, with 15 bases between.

Turning to this clonotype: It is likely a read error, because the conserved phenylalanine at the end of the CDR3 is missing. This sequence joins TRBV11-2 and TRBJ1-1; D gene unclear. The CDR3 covers 13 residues. Germline assignment: CDR1 SGHAT and CDR2 FQNNGV. CDR3 coding DNA: TGTGACAGCAGCTTAGAGACGGGCACTGAAGCTTTCTTA. It codes for CDSSLETGTEAFL.

Worth noting for this clonotype: One end of the junction fails to match germline, which may point to a read error. CDR3: CASCESTSGSGTNEQFF. CDR3 DNA: TGCGCCAGCTGTGAATCGACTAGCGGGAGCGGGACAAATGAGCAGTTCTTC. The J gene is TRBJ2-1, the V gene TRBV10-1; the match to TRBD2 covers 12 bases. This CDR3 has 17 residues. From germline, CDR1 is WNHNN and CDR2 SYGVQD (reference sequence).

Judged by abundance, this clonotype is large. The chain recombines TRBV11-2 with TRBJ2-3; TRBD2 matches 10 bases. Germline V lookup: CDR1 SGHAT, CDR2 FQNNGV. The CDR3 contains 16 residues. The V gene end was trimmed by 0 bases and the J gene end by 3 bases; junction bases not matched to a gene: 3. The CDR3 DNA follows: TGTGCCAGCAGCTTAGAGGGACTAGCGTGGACAGATACGCAGTATTTT. It is translated as CASSLEGLAWTDTQYF. The full variable domain, with the rest looked up from reference TRBV11-2 and TRBJ2-3, is EAGVAQSPRYKIIEKRQSVAFWCNPISGHATLYWYQQILGQGPKLLIQFQNNGVVDDSQLPKDRFSAERLKGVDSTLKIQPAKLEDSAVYLCASSLEGLAWTDTQYFGPGTRLTVL.

On this clonotype itself: Possible read error: a much larger clone is one base away. This sequence joins TRBV12-3 or TRBV12-4 and TRBJ2-3, with 9 bases identical to TRBD1. The CDR3 extends over 15 amino acids. CDR3 sequence: CAGSPTGGVTDTQYF. CDR3 in DNA: TGTGCCGGCAGTCCGACAGGGGGGGTCACAGATACGCAGTATTTT.

The rearrangement links TRBV7-9 to TRBJ2-3; D is perhaps TRBD1 (6 bases). This CDR3 spans 18 amino acids. V shed 4 bases and J shed 0 bases, with 20 bases lying between them. Germline CDR1 SEHNR, CDR2 FQNEAQ (reference sequence). The CDR3 DNA reads TGTGCCAGCAGCTCGACCTATAGGGACATAGCTAGCACAGATACGCAGTATTTT. Its translation is CASSSTYRDIASTDTQYF.

This clonotype appeared once. The CDR3 ends on some other residue instead of the conserved phenylalanine or tryptophan, so this is likely a read error. The V gene is TRBV6-5, the J gene TRBJ2-7, with D maybe TRBD1 (6 bases). Trimming removed 0 bases at V and 7 bases at J, with 13 bases between. CDR3 length: 14 amino acids. The germline gives CDR1 MNHEY, CDR2 SVGAGI. The chain's CDR3 is CASSYSMQGYEQYS. CDR3 bases: TGTGCCAGCAGTTACTCTATGCAGGGGTATGAGCAGTACTCC.

A note on this clonotype: One end of the junction varies from germline; a read error may be responsible. The J gene is TRBJ2-3, the V gene TRBV29-1; 10 positions agree with TRBD1. From germline, CDR1 is SQVTM and CDR2 ANQGSEA. There are 16 residues in the CDR3. DNA for the CDR3: TGCAACGTTGAACTCCGGGACAGGGGAGTTCCAGATACGCAGTATTTT. It codes for CNVELRDRGVPDTQYF.

This chain connects TRBV28 to TRBJ1-4; 7 bases map to TRBD1. The V gene's germline CDR1 is MDHEN and CDR2 SYDVKM. The CDR3 contains 15 residues. V shed 0 bases and J 4 bases; nucleotides not matched to a gene: 2. CDR3 protein: CASSLWTGHNEKLFF. The CDR3 region has the DNA TGTGCCAGCAGTTTATGGACAGGGCATAATGAAAAACTGTTTTTT.

The table lists this clonotype with a few counts. V usage is TRBV14 and J usage is TRBJ2-3, with a possible D match to TRBD2 (6 bases). Looked up from germline, CDR1 is SGHDN and CDR2 is FVKESK. The V end lost 7 bases, the J end lost 2 bases, and 22 bases lay between the germline ends. This CDR3 has 17 residues. The CDR3 reads CASTQRGSGPSTDTQYF. In nucleotides, the CDR3 is TGTGCCAGCACCCAGAGGGGTAGCGGACCTTCCACAGATACGCAGTATTTT.

This clonotype occurred a few times. The chain recombines TRBV28 with TRBJ2-1; tentatively, D is TRBD1 or TRBD2 (5 bases each). Germline V gene sequence: CDR1 MDHEN, CDR2 SYDVKM. CDR3 length equals 15 residues. V lost 2 bases to trimming and J lost 1 base, with 9 bases between them. The CDR3 DNA follows: TGTGCCAGCAGTTTACCCGGGGCTTCCTACAATGAGCAGTTCTTC. This encodes CASSLPGASYNEQFF.

The V call is TRBV29-1, the J call TRBJ2-3, with unresolved D. There are 12 residues in the CDR3. CDR1 and CDR2 from the germline V gene are SQVTM and ANQGSEA. Trimming took off 6 bases at V and 4 bases at J, with 11 bases between the two ends. DNA of the CDR3: TGCAGCGTCATTGTAGGTGCAGATACGCAGTATTTT. This gives the protein CSVIVGADTQYF.

Remarks on this clonotype: At one boundary the junction diverges from the germline segment, which might be a read error. The genes are TRBV28 and TRBJ2-2; 7 nucleotides match TRBD1. CDR3 length equals 18 residues. CDR1 MDHEN and CDR2 SYDVKM come from the germline V gene. The CDR3 protein is CASIPMWGVGGPTGKLFF. The CDR3 bases are TGTGCCAGCATTCCCATGTGGGGAGTAGGGGGCCCGACCGGGAAGCTGTTTTTT.

This clonotype was seen repeatedly, ten times or more. The chain is built from TRBV13 and TRBJ2-2; no firm D call. From germline, CDR1 is PRHDT and CDR2 FYEKMQ (reference sequence). The CDR3 extends over 13 amino acids. V dropped 3 bases and J dropped 4 bases, with 6 bases sitting between them. CDR3 in DNA: TGTGCCAGCAGCTTTACGACCACCGGGGAGCTGTTTTTT. It specifies CASSFTTTGELFF.

This clonotype was observed at least ten times. This chain connects TRBV5-6 to TRBJ1-5; weak D call: TRBD1 (6 bases). CDR3 length: 15 residues. Trimming pared 2 bases from V and 4 bases from J, leaving 13 bases between. Germline V gene sequence: CDR1 SGHDT, CDR2 YYEEEE. The CDR3 is CASSLWGGGNQPQHF. CDR3 DNA: TGTGCCAGCAGCTTATGGGGGGGCGGGAATCAGCCCCAGCATTTT.

The sample holds many counts of this clonotype. The chain couples TRBV10-2 to TRBJ2-5, with 9 positions matching TRBD2. Per germline, CDR1 WSHSY and CDR2 SAAADI. The CDR3 runs 16 residues. The trim removed 4 bases at V and 4 bases at J, leaving 10 bases unmatched. The CDR3 sequence is CASSGWAGGPGETQYF. Written as DNA, the CDR3 is TGCGCCAGCAGTGGATGGGCGGGAGGGCCAGGAGAGACCCAGTACTTC.

As for this clonotype: One end of the junction varies from germline; a read error may be responsible. The chain uses TRBV7-8 and TRBJ2-1; no definite D call. The CDR3 has 12 amino acids. The germline CDR1 and CDR2 sequences are SGHVS and FQNEAQ. The CDR3 DNA reads as TGTGCCAGCGGCTTAGGTGGCGGCGAGCAGTTCTTC. Translating it yields CASGLGGGEQFF.

Remarks on this clonotype: This clone may be a read error of a much larger clone one base away. V usage is TRBV10-3 and J usage is TRBJ1-5; TRBD1 is a possible D gene (5 bases). Per the germline V gene, CDR1 is ENHRY and CDR2 is SYGVKD. The CDR3 extends over 13 amino acids. CDR3 sequence: CVISNQGLQPQHF. The CDR3 DNA sequence: TGTGTCATCAGTAATCAGGGACTTCAGCCCCAGCATTTT.

There are a few counts of this clonotype. The rearrangement links TRBV24-1 to TRBJ2-1, with 12 bases identical to TRBD2. This CDR3 has 16 amino acids. The V segment lost 4 bases and the J segment 10 bases; nucleotides outside the gene matches: 10. Germline CDR1 and CDR2: KGHDR and SFDVKD. CDR3 coding DNA: TGTGCCACCAGTGACCCGACTAGCGGGGGTTTCGGGGAGCAGTTCTTC. Translating it yields CATSDPTSGGFGEQFF.

The genes are TRBV11-2 and TRBJ2-7; D not certain. The germline V gene has CDR1 SGHAT and CDR2 FQNNGV. The V gene lost 9 bases and the J gene lost 4 bases, with 22 bases spanning the gap. This CDR3 region has 15 residues. The CDR3 DNA sequence: TGTGCCAGGAGCCTATATGTGGGAATATCATACGAGCAGTACTTC. Protein sequence: CARSLYVGISYEQYF.

There are a few counts of this clonotype. The chain couples TRBV5-1 to TRBJ2-5, with 9 bases lining up with TRBD1. The V segment lost 5 bases and the J segment 5 bases; nucleotides outside the gene matches: 7. Germline V gives CDR1 SGHRS, CDR2 YFSETQ. This CDR3 comprises 14 residues. The CDR3 loop is CASRTWTGVETQYF. DNA of the CDR3: TGCGCCAGCAGGACCTGGACAGGGGTGGAGACCCAGTACTTC.